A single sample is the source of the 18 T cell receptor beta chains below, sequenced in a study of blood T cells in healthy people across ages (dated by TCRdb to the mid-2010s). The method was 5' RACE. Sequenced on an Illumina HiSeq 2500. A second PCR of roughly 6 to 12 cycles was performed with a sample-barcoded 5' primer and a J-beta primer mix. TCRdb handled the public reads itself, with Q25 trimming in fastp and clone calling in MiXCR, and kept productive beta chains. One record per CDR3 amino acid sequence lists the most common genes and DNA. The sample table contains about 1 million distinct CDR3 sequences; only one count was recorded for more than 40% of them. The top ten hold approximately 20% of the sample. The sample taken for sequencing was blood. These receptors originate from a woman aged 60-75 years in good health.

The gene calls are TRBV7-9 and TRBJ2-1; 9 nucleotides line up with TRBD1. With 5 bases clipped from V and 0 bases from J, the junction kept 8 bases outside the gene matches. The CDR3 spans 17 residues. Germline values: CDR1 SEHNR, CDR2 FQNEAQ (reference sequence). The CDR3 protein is CASSPWDRANSYNEQFF. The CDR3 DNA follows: TGTGCCAGCAGCCCATGGGACAGGGCCAACTCCTACAATGAGCAGTTCTTC.

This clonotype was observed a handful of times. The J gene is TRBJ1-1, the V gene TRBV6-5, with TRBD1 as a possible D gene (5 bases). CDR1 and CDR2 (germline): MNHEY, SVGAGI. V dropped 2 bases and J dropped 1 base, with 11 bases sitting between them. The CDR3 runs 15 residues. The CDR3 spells CASSYLGTANTEAFF. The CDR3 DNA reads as TGTGCCAGCAGTTACCTTGGGACGGCGAACACTGAAGCTTTCTTT.

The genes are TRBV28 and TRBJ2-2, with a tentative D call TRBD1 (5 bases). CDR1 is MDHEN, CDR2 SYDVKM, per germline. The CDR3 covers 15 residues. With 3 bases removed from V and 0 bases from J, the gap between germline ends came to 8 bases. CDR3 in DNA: TGTGCCAGCAGTTTTGCAGGGCCGAACACCGGGGAGCTGTTTTTT. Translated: CASSFAGPNTGELFF. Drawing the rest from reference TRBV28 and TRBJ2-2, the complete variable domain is DVKVTQSSRYLVKRTGEKVFLECVQDMDHENMFWYRQDPGLGLRLIYFSYDVKMKEKGDIPEGYSVSREKKERFSLILESASTNQTSMYLCASSFAGPNTGELFFGEGSRLTVL.

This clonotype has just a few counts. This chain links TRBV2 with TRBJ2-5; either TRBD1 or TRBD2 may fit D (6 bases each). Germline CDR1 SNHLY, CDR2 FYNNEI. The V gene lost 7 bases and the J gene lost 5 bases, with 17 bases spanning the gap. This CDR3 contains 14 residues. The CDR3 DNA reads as TGTGCCAGCACCGAAGGGGGGCTCAAGGAGACCCAGTACTTC. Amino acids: CASTEGGLKETQYF.

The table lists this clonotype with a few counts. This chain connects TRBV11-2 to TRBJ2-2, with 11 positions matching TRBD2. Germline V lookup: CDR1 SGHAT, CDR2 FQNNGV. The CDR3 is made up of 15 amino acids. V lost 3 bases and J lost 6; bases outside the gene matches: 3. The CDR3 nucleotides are TGTGCCAGCAGCTTGGTAGCGGGAGGGGCCGGGGAGCTGTTTTTT. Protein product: CASSLVAGGAGELFF.

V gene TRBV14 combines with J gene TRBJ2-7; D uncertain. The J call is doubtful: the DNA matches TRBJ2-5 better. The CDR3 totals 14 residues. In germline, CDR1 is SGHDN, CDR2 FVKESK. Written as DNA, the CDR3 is TGTGCCAGCAGCCCCGCTTGGGCATCAGAGACCCAGTACTTC. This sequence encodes CASSPAWASETQYF.

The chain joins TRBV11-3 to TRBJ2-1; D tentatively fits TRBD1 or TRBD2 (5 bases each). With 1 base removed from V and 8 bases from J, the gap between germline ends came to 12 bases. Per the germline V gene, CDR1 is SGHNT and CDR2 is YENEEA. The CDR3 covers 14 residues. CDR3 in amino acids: CASSLGGIRDEQFF. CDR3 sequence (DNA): TGTGCCAGCAGCTTAGGGGGGATTAGGGATGAGCAGTTCTTC.

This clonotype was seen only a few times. CDR3 amino acids: CASRKTGANQETQYF. In DNA, the CDR3 is TGTGCCAGCAGGAAGACAGGGGCGAACCAAGAGACCCAGTACTTC. This chain joins TRBV6-1 and TRBJ2-5; 8 nucleotides line up with TRBD1. Germline CDR1 is MNHNS and CDR2 is SASEGT. CDR3 length: 15 residues. V dropped 6 bases and J dropped 0; count of bases not matched to a gene: 6.

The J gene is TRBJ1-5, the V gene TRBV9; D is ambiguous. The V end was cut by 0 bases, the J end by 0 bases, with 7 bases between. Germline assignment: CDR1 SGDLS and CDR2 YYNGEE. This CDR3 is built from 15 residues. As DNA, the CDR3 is TGTGCCAGCAGCGTAGGATGGGGTAGCAATCAGCCCCAGCATTTT. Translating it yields CASSVGWGSNQPQHF.

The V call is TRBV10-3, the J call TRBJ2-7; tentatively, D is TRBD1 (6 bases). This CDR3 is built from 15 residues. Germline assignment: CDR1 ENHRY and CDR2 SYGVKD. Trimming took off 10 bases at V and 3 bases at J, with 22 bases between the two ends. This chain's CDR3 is CATKGEQGGVYEQYF. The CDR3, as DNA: TGTGCCACAAAGGGGGAACAGGGTGGGGTCTACGAGCAGTACTTC.

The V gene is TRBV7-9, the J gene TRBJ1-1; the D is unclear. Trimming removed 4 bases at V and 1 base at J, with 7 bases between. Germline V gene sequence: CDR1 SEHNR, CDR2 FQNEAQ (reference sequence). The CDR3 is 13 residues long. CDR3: CASSSSTNTEAFF. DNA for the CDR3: TGTGCCAGCAGCTCCAGTACGAACACTGAAGCTTTCTTT.

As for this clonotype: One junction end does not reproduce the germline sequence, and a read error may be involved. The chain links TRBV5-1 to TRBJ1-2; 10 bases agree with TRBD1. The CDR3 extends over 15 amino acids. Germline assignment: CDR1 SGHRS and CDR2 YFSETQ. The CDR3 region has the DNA TGCGCCAGCAGGTTGGGGACAGGGGAGAACTATGGCTACACCTTC. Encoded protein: CASRLGTGENYGYTF.

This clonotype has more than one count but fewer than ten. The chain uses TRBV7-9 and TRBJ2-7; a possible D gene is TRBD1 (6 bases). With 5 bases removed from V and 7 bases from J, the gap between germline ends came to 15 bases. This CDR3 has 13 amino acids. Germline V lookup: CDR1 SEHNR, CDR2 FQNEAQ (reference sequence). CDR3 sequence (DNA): TGTGCCAGCAGCCCAGGGGCGGAGAGTGAGCAGTACTTC. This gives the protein CASSPGAESEQYF.

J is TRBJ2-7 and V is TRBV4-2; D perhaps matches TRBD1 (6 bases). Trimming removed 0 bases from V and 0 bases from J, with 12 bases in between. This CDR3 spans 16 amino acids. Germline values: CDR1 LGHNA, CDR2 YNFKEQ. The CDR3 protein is CASSQEDRTPSYEQYF. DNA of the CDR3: TGTGCCAGCAGCCAAGAAGACAGGACACCCTCCTACGAGCAGTACTTC.

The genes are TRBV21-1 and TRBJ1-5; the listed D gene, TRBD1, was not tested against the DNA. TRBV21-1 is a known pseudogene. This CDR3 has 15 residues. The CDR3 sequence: CASSKEGQANQPQHF. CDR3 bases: TGTGCCAGCAGCAAAGAGGGACAGGCAAATCAGCCCCAGCATTTT.

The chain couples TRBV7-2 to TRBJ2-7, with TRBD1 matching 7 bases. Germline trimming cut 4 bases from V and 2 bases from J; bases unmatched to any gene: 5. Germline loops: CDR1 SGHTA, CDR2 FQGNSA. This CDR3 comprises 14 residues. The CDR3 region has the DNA TGTGCCAGCAGCTCCCCCGGGACAGCCTACGAGCAGTACTTC. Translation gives CASSSPGTAYEQYF.

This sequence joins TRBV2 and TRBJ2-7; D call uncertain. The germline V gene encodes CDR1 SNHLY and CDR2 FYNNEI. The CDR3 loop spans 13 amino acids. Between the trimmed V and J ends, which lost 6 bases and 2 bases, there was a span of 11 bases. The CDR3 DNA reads TGTGCCAGCAGGGAGCGCCCCACCTACGAGCAGTACTTC. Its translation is CASRERPTYEQYF. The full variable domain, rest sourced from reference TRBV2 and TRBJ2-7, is EPEVTQTPSHQVTQMGQEVILRCVPISNHLYFYWYRQILGQKVEFLVSFYNNEISEKSEIFDDQFSVERPDGSNFTLKIRSTKLEDSAMYFCASRERPTYEQYFGPGTRLTVT.

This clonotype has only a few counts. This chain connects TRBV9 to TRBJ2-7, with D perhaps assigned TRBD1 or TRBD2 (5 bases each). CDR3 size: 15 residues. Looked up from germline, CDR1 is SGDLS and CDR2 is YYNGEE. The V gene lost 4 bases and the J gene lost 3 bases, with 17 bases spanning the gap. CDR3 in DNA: TGTGCCAGCAGCCCCCTCGGGGCCCGGAACTACGAGCAGTACTTC. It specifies CASSPLGARNYEQYF.